Below, 20 T cell receptor beta chains from the same sample are listed, as sequenced in a study of patients and donors after allogeneic stem cell transplantation. TCRdb re-called the RT-PCR reads through MiXCR, storing one row per CDR3 protein. The sample shows about 160,000 distinct CDR3 sequences, 20% to 25% of them seen only once. Sequencing used blood, either unsorted or a sorted T cell fraction (not recorded which). The receptors were sampled from a human donor who was either an allogeneic HSCT recipient or a stem cell or donor lymphocyte infusion donor (not recorded which). It is not recorded whose cells these are; they may come from a transplant donor.

The CDR3 spells CASRRIAGDQETQYF. The CDR3 bases are TGCGCCAGCAGGAGGATAGCGGGGGATCAAGAGACCCAGTACTTC. V is TRBV5-1 and J is TRBJ2-5; TRBD2 matches at 9 bases. In germline, CDR1 is SGHRS, CDR2 YFSETQ. Losses at the gene ends were 5 bases for V and 2 bases for J; bases not matched to a gene: 7. The CDR3 loop spans 15 amino acids.

V and J are TRBV4-3 and TRBJ2-2; 8 bases are shared with TRBD2. Losses at the gene ends were 0 bases for V and 10 bases for J; bases not matched to a gene: 7. The length of the CDR3 is 15 residues. CDR1 is LGHNA, CDR2 YSLEER, per germline. In nucleotides, the CDR3 is TGCGCCAGCAGCCAAGATGCGGGAGGCCGAGTGGAGCTGTTTTTT. Protein product: CASSQDAGGRVELFF.

This sequence joins TRBV5-6 and TRBJ1-1; D is unresolved. The CDR3 is 13 residues long. CDR1 and CDR2 from the germline V gene are SGHDT and YYEEEE. The ends were cut back, 1 base at V and 4 bases at J, with 8 bases in the middle. The CDR3 DNA follows: TGTGCCAGCAGCTTGAGAAGGGTCACTGAAGCTTTCTTT. Encoded protein: CASSLRRVTEAFF.

This chain uses TRBV27 with TRBJ2-7, with a tentative D call TRBD2 (6 bases). The CDR3 is 15 residues long. Germline CDR1 is MNHEY and CDR2 is SMNVEV (reference sequence). The germline V and J ends were trimmed by 2 bases and 3 bases, with 14 bases remaining between them. CDR3 in DNA: TGTGCCAGCAGTTTAGGAGGAGGGAGAGGCTACGAGCAGTACTTC. Its translation is CASSLGGGRGYEQYF.

V gene TRBV5-6 combines with J gene TRBJ1-1; perhaps TRBD1 as D (5 bases). Trimming removed 3 bases from V and 3 bases from J, with 15 bases in between. CDR3 length equals 15 residues. Germline CDR1 is SGHDT and CDR2 is YYEEEE. The CDR3 is CASSSGGAGDTEAFF. The CDR3 DNA reads as TGTGCCAGCAGCTCCGGAGGGGCGGGGGACACTGAAGCTTTCTTT. Drawing the rest from reference TRBV5-6 and TRBJ1-1, the complete variable domain is DAGVTQSPTHLIKTRGQQVTLRCSPKSGHDTVSWYQQALGQGPQFIFQYYEEEERQRGNFPDRFSGHQFPNYSSELNVNALLLGDSALYLCASSSGGAGDTEAFFGQGTRLTVV.

V usage is TRBV20-1 and J usage is TRBJ2-1; TRBD2 matches 15 bases. Looked up from germline, CDR1 is DFQATT and CDR2 is SNEGSKA (reference sequence). V dropped 7 bases and J dropped 0; count of bases not matched to a gene: 10. The CDR3 is 18 residues long. The chain's CDR3 is CSVWTSGRDSSSYNEQFF. The CDR3 DNA follows: TGCAGTGTGTGGACTAGCGGGAGGGATTCCAGCTCCTACAATGAGCAGTTCTTC.

The chain joins TRBV5-1 to TRBJ2-1; 8 bases align to TRBD2. The trim removed 1 base at V and 0 bases at J, leaving 18 bases unmatched. Germline V gene data show CDR1 as SGHRS and CDR2 as YFSETQ. CDR3 length equals 21 residues. CDR3 region: CASSLPREGKEGPLSYNEQFF. CDR3 DNA sequence: TGCGCCAGCAGCTTGCCCCGGGAGGGCAAAGAAGGGCCCCTCTCCTACAATGAGCAGTTCTTC.

In its sample, this clonotype was seen a few times. The V and J genes are TRBV10-3 and TRBJ1-6; a weak D match, TRBD1 (5 bases). CDR3 length equals 15 residues. Germline V gene data show CDR1 as ENHRY and CDR2 as SYGVKD. The V end lost 10 bases, the J end lost 4 bases, and 17 bases lay between the germline ends. CDR3 bases: TGTGCCAGCGCTCAGGGTGGGGGTTATAATTCACCCCTCCACTTT. This gives the protein CASAQGGGYNSPLHF.

This clonotype was seen a few times. V gene TRBV7-2 combines with J gene TRBJ2-3; D gene uncertain. The CDR3 is made up of 13 amino acids. The V gene lost 0 bases and the J gene lost 5 bases, with 6 bases spanning the gap. The germline V gene encodes CDR1 SGHTA and CDR2 FQGNSA. CDR3 in DNA: TGTGCCAGCAGCTTAGCAGTAAAAGATACGCAGTATTTT. Its translation: CASSLAVKDTQYF.

This clonotype was counted between two and nine times. The chain carries TRBV10-3 and TRBJ1-5; D unclear. Germline V CDR1 and CDR2: ENHRY, SYGVKD. The CDR3 length is 13 residues. Trimming shortened V by 4 bases and J by 4 bases, and 8 bases separated the two germline ends. CDR3 in amino acids: CAISGSQNQPQHF. In nucleotides, the CDR3 is TGTGCCATCAGTGGCAGTCAGAATCAGCCCCAGCATTTT.

This chain links TRBV30 with TRBJ1-6, with TRBD1 matching 7 bases. Unmatched junction bases numbered 3, after V lost 5 bases and J lost 8 bases. The germline V gene encodes CDR1 GTSNPN and CDR2 SVGIG (reference sequence). CDR3 length equals 12 residues. The CDR3 protein is CAWRQGDSPLHF. The CDR3 DNA sequence: TGTGCCTGGCGACAGGGTGATTCACCCCTCCACTTT.

This sequence joins TRBV12-3 or TRBV12-4 and TRBJ2-5; no definite D call. This CDR3 is built from 13 residues. V shed 3 bases and J shed 5 bases, with 10 bases lying between them. CDR3 region: CASSFRYVETQYF. Written as DNA, the CDR3 is TGTGCCAGCAGTTTTCGGTATGTGGAGACCCAGTACTTC.

This clonotype was found a few times. This chain connects TRBV20-1 to TRBJ2-7, with no clear D. The germline V and J ends were trimmed by 1 base and 5 bases, with 3 bases remaining between them. The germline V gene has CDR1 DFQATT and CDR2 SNEGSKA (reference sequence). The CDR3 length is 10 residues. In DNA form, the CDR3 reads TGCAGTGCTAGAGGGCACGAGCAGTACTTC. This codes for CSARGHEQYF.

The V gene is TRBV3-1, the J gene TRBJ2-3; no clear D gene. The CDR3 contains 17 residues. Germline CDR1 LGHDT, CDR2 YNNKEL (reference sequence). V lost 0 bases and J lost 0, with 13 bases in between. CDR3 nucleotide sequence: TGTGCCAGCAGCCAAGAGGCAGTCTCATTTAGCACAGATACGCAGTATTTT. The encoded protein is CASSQEAVSFSTDTQYF.

This rearrangement joins TRBV7-2 to TRBJ1-2; 8 positions match TRBD1. V lost 3 bases to trimming and J lost 4 bases; unmatched junction nucleotides: 4. Germline CDR1 and CDR2: SGHTA and FQGNSA. This CDR3 contains 14 residues. The CDR3 sequence is CASSFVGTGYGYTF. In DNA, the CDR3 is TGTGCCAGCAGCTTTGTTGGGACAGGCTATGGCTACACCTTC.

The chain employs TRBV12-3 or TRBV12-4 and TRBJ1-4, with D hard to call. The CDR3 is made up of 16 amino acids. The V end lost 5 bases, the J end lost 0 bases, and 13 bases lay between the germline ends. CDR3 protein: CASSTRAAATNEKLFF. Here the CDR3 DNA reads TGTGCCAGCAGTACGAGGGCAGCGGCAACTAATGAAAAACTGTTTTTT.

This clonotype was found many times. The chain employs TRBV7-3 and TRBJ1-3; no definite D call. V shed 5 bases and J shed 4 bases, with 3 bases lying between them. Germline V gene sequence: CDR1 SGHTA, CDR2 FQGTGA. CDR3 length: 11 amino acids. The CDR3 bases are TGTGCCAGCAGCGACGGAAACACCATATATTTT. This translates into CASSDGNTIYF. Full variable domain (missing parts from reference TRBV7-3 and TRBJ1-3): GAGVSQTPSNKVTEKGKYVELRCDPISGHTALYWYRQSLGQGPEFLIYFQGTGAADDSGLPNDRFFAVRPEGSVSTLKIQRTERGDSAVYLCASSDGNTIYFGEGSWLTVV.

The CDR3 loop is CSGRLGESYNEQFF. The DNA for the CDR3 is TGCAGCGGACGCCTAGGGGAATCCTACAATGAGCAGTTCTTC. The chain joins TRBV29-1 to TRBJ2-1, with a weak D call TRBD1 (5 bases). CDR3 length: 14 amino acids. CDR1 and CDR2 from the germline V gene are SQVTM and ANQGSEA. V lost 7 bases to trimming and J lost 1 base, with 14 bases between them.

The chain is built from TRBV20-1 and TRBJ2-3; 12 bases agree with TRBD2. J was trimmed by 0 bases and V by 6 bases; bases with no gene match: 13. The germline gives CDR1 DFQATT, CDR2 SNEGSKA (reference sequence). The CDR3 consists of 18 residues. CDR3 DNA: TGCAGTGCCCCAGAGACTAGCGGGGGCCTGGGGAGCACAGATACGCAGTATTTT. Protein: CSAPETSGGLGSTDTQYF.

The chain couples TRBV7-2 to TRBJ1-2; D gene unclear. CDR1 is SGHTA, CDR2 FQGNSA, per germline. The CDR3 extends over 15 amino acids. V was pared by 0 bases and J by 4 bases, with 12 bases between. The CDR3 reads CASSLALTGIYGYTF. The CDR3 DNA reads as TGTGCCAGCAGCTTAGCCCTGACTGGAATCTATGGCTACACCTTC.